The rows below give T cell receptor beta chains drawn from one sample of a study of tumor-infiltrating lymphocytes in oesophageal squamous cell carcinoma. Each CDR3 protein is one row after TCRdb ran MiXCR on the PCR reads. The table has 9,500 to 12,000 distinct CDR3 sequences, more than 55% seen once. The material sequenced was esophageal tumor tissue. These TCRs come from a male donor with esophageal squamous cell carcinoma. The CDR3 runs from the conserved cysteine through the conserved F or W. D genes are given only for firm matches. The size field is filled for only some rows; it gives once, few, many or a size class.

>TRBV7-2|-|TRBJ1-2|TRBD1
CASSLQQGRDGYTF
TGTGCCAGCAGCTTACAACAGGGGCGGGATGGCTACACCTTC
>TRBV7-2|few|TRBJ2-7|TRBD2
CASSPWTSSYEQYF
TGTGCCAGCAGCCCCTGGACTAGTTCCTACGAGCAGTACTTC
>TRBV7-2|-|TRBJ2-7|-
CASSRQRNEQYF
TGTGCCAGCAGCCGTCAGCGGAACGAGCAGTACTTC
>TRBV7-8|many|TRBJ1-4|TRBD1
CASSLLTGGKLFF
TGTGCCAGCAGCTTACTGACAGGGGGGAAACTGTTTTTT
>TRBV7-6|-|TRBJ2-4|-
CASSLQGLKAKNIQYF
TGTGCCAGCAGTCTACAGGGACTGAAAGCCAAAAACATTCAGTACTTC
>TRBV7-7|many|TRBJ1-1|-
CASSNPRICTEAFF
TGTGCTAGCAGCAACCCCAGAATATGCACTGAAGCTTTCTTT
>TRBV7-3|-|TRBJ2-5|TRBD2
CASSPNGGTETQYF
TGTGCCAGCAGTCCAAACGGGGGGACGGAGACCCAGTACTTC
>TRBV28|-|TRBJ2-7|-
CASSLPAGIPYEQYF
TGTGCCAGCAGTTTACCTGCAGGCATTCCCTACGAGCAGTACTTC
>TRBV12-3/TRBV12-4|-|TRBJ2-6|-
CASSLTFSGANVLTF
TGTGCCAGCAGTTTGACGTTCTCTGGGGCCAACGTCCTGACTTTC
>TRBV7-9|-|TRBJ2-1|-
CASSLVLGSYNEQFF
TGTGCCAGCAGCTTAGTTCTCGGCTCCTACAATGAGCAGTTCTTC
>TRBV25-1|once|TRBJ2-3|-
CASSEYVGTDTQYF
TGTGCCAGCAGTGAATACGTCGGCACAGATACGCAGTATTTT
>TRBV7-2|-|TRBJ2-7|TRBD2
CASSPGGIEQYF
TGTGCCAGCAGCCCCGGGGGGATCGAGCAGTACTTC
>TRBV25-1|-|TRBJ1-4|-
CASSESHQGLGEKLFF
TGTGCCAGCAGTGAATCCCACCAGGGACTTGGCGAAAAACTGTTTTTT
>TRBV7-2|-|TRBJ2-1|TRBD2
CASSLTSGLSYNEQFF
TGTGCCAGCAGCTTAACTAGCGGGTTATCCTACAATGAGCAGTTCTTC
>TRBV7-8|-|TRBJ1-2|TRBD1
CASSLYKGQGANYGYTF
TGTGCCAGCAGCTTGTACAAGGGGCAGGGGGCTAACTATGGCTACACCTTC
>TRBV7-3|few|TRBJ2-1|TRBD2
CASSLAGGLEGEQFF
TGTGCCAGCAGCTTGGCGGGAGGGCTAGAGGGTGAGCAGTTCTTC
>TRBV5-1|many|TRBJ1-5|-
CASSPGTSNQPQHF
TGCGCCAGCAGTCCCGGGACCAGCAATCAGCCCCAGCATTTT
>TRBV12-3/TRBV12-4|-|TRBJ2-2|TRBD1
CASRGQGPPGELFF
TGTGCCAGCAGAGGACAGGGCCCACCCGGGGAGCTGTTTTTT
>TRBV7-8|few|TRBJ2-5|TRBD2
CASTLAGDRETQYF
TGTGCCAGCACCTTAGCGGGGGATCGAGAGACCCAGTACTTC
>TRBV7-8|-|TRBJ2-7|-
CASSLSQGAEQYF
TGTGCCAGCAGCTTGAGCCAGGGAGCGGAGCAGTACTTC
>TRBV28|-|TRBJ2-7|TRBD2
CASSFSGGPYPEQYF
TGTGCCAGCAGTTTCTCGGGGGGGCCTTACCCGGAGCAGTACTTC
>TRBV7-2|-|TRBJ2-1|-
CASSLMLDYNEQFF
TGTGCCAGCAGCCTTATGCTAGACTACAATGAGCAGTTCTTC
>TRBV7-2|-|TRBJ2-7|-
CASSTAMKPLHF
TGTGCCAGCAGCACCGCCATGAAACCCCTCCACTTC
>TRBV7-8|few|TRBJ2-5|-
CASSLAAQETQYF
TGTGCCAGCAGCTTAGCTGCCCAAGAGACCCAGTACTTC
>TRBV28|large|TRBJ2-5|-
CASSRLDRQETQYF
TGTGCCAGCAGTAGATTAGACAGACAAGAGACCCAGTACTTC
>TRBV7-4|-|TRBJ2-3|-
CASSLQTATPEYF
TGTGCCAGCAGCTTACAGACAGCCACTCCCGAGTACTTC
>TRBV7-4|-|TRBJ2-1|-
CASSLGGGYNEQFF
TGTGCCAGCAGCTTAGGTGGCGGCTACAATGAGCAGTTCTTC
>TRBV7-3|-|TRBJ2-2|-
CASSLGLNTGELFF
TGTGCCAGCAGCTTAGGGCTAAACACCGGGGAGCTGTTTTTT
>TRBV7-3|-|TRBJ2-4|TRBD2
CASSLTALGREGYEQYF
TGTGCCAGCAGCTTAACCGCCCTAGGGCGGGAGGGGTATGAGCAGTACTTC
>TRBV6-1|medium-sized|TRBJ2-7|TRBD2
CASRRTSGRAYRSYEQYF
TGTGCCAGCAGACGTACTAGCGGGAGGGCCTATCGGTCCTACGAGCAGTACTTC
>TRBV7-3|few|TRBJ2-1|-
CASSLGDSLGQFF
TGTGCCAGCAGCTTAGGAGATAGTTTAGGGCAGTTCTTC
>TRBV7-2|-|TRBJ2-7|-
CASSFNSYYEQYF
TGTGCCAGCAGCTTCAACAGCTACTACGAGCAGTACTTC
>TRBV7-6|once|TRBJ2-1|-
CASSLVPGANEQFF
TGTGCCAGCAGCTTAGTCCCGGGGGCCAATGAGCAGTTCTTC
>TRBV7-9|many|TRBJ2-2|-
CASSLTGKDTGELFF
TGTGCCAGCAGCTTAACAGGGAAGGATACCGGGGAGCTGTTTTTT
>TRBV7-2|-|TRBJ2-7|-
CASSGDWRGSYEQDF
TGTGCCAGCAGTGGGGACTGGCGGGGATCCTACGAGCAGGATTTT
>TRBV7-8|few|TRBJ2-5|-
CASSATRWETQYF
TGTGCCAGCAGCGCCACTAGGTGGGAGACCCAGTACTTC
>TRBV6-5|-|TRBJ2-7|-
CASSYSPGVAYEQYF
TGTGCCAGCAGTTACTCGCCGGGGGTCGCCTACGAGCAGTACTTC
>TRBV7-2|once|TRBJ2-1|TRBD1
CASSSGTGGFFNEQFF
TGTGCCAGCAGCTCGGGGACAGGGGGCTTTTTCAATGAGCAGTTCTTC
>TRBV11-1|-|TRBJ1-2|-
CASSLDGWQGQYGYTF
TGTGCCAGCAGCTTAGACGGTTGGCAGGGGCAATATGGCTACACCTTC
>TRBV6-2/TRBV6-3|once|TRBJ2-5|-
CASSFPAGKAQETQYF
TGTGCCAGCAGTTTCCCAGCAGGGAAGGCTCAAGAGACCCAGTACTTC
>TRBV28|-|TRBJ2-3|-
CATRRFRERAGGTQYF
TGTGCCACACGCCGGTTCAGGGAGCGGGCAGGCGGTACGCAGTATTTT
>TRBV6-1|once|TRBJ1-5|-
CASRFRGSQPQHF
TGTGCCAGCAGATTCAGGGGATCTCAGCCCCAGCATTTT
>TRBV5-3|-|TRBJ2-3|TRBD2
CASSWGLATSTDTQYF
TGCGCCAGCAGCTGGGGACTAGCGACTAGCACAGATACGCAGTATTTT
>TRBV20-1|few|TRBJ1-3|-
CSARTSVMPGNTIYF
TGCAGTGCTAGAACATCAGTAATGCCTGGAAACACCATATATTTT
>TRBV20-1|many|TRBJ2-5|-
CSAYLRVAGETQYF
TGCAGTGCTTATTTGCGGGTAGCCGGAGAGACCCAGTACTTC
>TRBV7-2|-|TRBJ2-7|-
CASSFPGPQYEQYF
TGTGCCAGCAGCTTCCCAGGGCCACAATACGAGCAGTACTTC
>TRBV7-2|-|TRBJ2-3|TRBD2
CASSLLAGDLTDTQYF
TGTGCCAGCAGCTTATTGGCGGGGGATCTCACAGATACGCAGTATTTT
>TRBV11-2|-|TRBJ2-3|TRBD2
CASSPMAGGTDTQYF
TGTGCCAGCAGCCCCATGGCGGGGGGCACAGATACGCAGTATTTT
>TRBV7-6|-|TRBJ2-1|TRBD1
CASSLGTGIYNEQFF
TGTGCCAGCAGCTTAGGGACAGGGATCTACAATGAGCAGTTCTTC
>TRBV28|-|TRBJ2-1|TRBD2
CASSLTSGTLFF
TGTGCCAGCAGTTTAACTAGCGGGACCTTGTTCTTC
>TRBV7-2|-|TRBJ2-1|TRBD2
CASSVSGGQFF
TGTGCCAGCAGCGTTAGCGGGGGGCAGTTCTTC
>TRBV7-6|few|TRBJ2-7|TRBD2
CASSLVRGGSYEQYF
TGTGCCAGCAGCTTAGTTAGGGGAGGGTCCTACGAGCAGTACTTC
>TRBV12-3/TRBV12-4|-|TRBJ2-4|-
CASSSGQKNIQYF
TGTGCCAGCAGCTCCGGACAGAAAAACATTCAGTACTTC
>TRBV7-9|-|TRBJ2-1|TRBD2
CASSVPGLASEQFF
TGTGCCAGCAGCGTCCCGGGACTAGCGAGTGAGCAGTTCTTC
>TRBV12-3/TRBV12-4|few|TRBJ2-2|-
CASREARGGELFF
TGTGCCAGCAGGGAGGCAAGGGGCGGGGAGCTGTTTTTT
>TRBV7-6|-|TRBJ2-3|-
CASSDTIGVTDTQYF
TGTGCCAGCAGCGATACGATAGGGGTCACAGATACGCAGTATTTT
>TRBV11-3|few|TRBJ2-3|TRBD2
CASSPGLADSDTQYF
TGTGCCAGCAGCCCGGGACTAGCGGATTCAGATACGCAGTATTTT